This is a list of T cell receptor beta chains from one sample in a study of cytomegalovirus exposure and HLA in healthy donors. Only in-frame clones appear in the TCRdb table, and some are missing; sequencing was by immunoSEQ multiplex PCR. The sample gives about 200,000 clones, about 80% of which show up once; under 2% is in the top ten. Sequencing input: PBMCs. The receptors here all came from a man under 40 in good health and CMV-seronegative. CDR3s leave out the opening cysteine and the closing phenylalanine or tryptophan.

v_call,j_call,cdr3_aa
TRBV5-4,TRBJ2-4,ASSLGGIAKNIQY
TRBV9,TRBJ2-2,ASSVFANSNTGELF
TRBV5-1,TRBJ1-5,ASSPGGSGQPQH
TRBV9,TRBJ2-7,ASSVGSGSYEQY
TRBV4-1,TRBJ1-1,ASSQVTGEMNTEAF
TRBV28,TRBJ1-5,ASQDRGNQPQH
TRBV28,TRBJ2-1,ASKLAGVSSYNEQF
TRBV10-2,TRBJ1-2,ASSEATGGYGYT
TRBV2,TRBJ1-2,ALIITLTGDYTPFSYT
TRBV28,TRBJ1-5,ATFANGDYSNQPQH
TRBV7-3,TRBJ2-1,ASSRTSGTHNEQF
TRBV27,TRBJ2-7,ASSFGQGAREQY
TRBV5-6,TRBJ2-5,ASSFWREGQETQY
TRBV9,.,ASSVVPSGMYNEQF
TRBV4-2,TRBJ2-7,ASSPISARGDDEQY
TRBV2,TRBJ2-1,ASIAGGAFNNEQF
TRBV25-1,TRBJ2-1,ASQGFNEQF
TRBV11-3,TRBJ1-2,ASSPRGGETNYGYT
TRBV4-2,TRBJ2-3,ASSHGTSGSSTDTQY
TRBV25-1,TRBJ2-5,ANSGVHVKDAQY
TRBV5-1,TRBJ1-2,ASSLDREYGYT
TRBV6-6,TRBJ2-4,ASTGVGNIQY
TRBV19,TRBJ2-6,ASTLDRGNSGANVLT
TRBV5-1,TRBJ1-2,ASSFTDRLYYGYT
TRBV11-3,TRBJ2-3,ASSLTTSTDTQY
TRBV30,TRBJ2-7,AWSVAAAVEQY
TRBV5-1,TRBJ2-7,ASSLAAGLADYEQY
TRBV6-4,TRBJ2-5,ASSKGAQETQY
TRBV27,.,ASSTYRSGNSYEQY
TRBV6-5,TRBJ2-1,ASTTGSGGYNEQF
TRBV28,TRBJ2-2,ASRRGSGTGHTGELF
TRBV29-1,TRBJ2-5,SVGRELFQETQY
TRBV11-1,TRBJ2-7,ASSSGTGSKGYEQY
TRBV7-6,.,ASKGGPSSYEQY
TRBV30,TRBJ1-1,AWSVYGTGWNTEAF
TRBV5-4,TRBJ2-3,ASSTGLDVADTQY
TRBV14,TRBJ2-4,ASSQARGSSKNIQY